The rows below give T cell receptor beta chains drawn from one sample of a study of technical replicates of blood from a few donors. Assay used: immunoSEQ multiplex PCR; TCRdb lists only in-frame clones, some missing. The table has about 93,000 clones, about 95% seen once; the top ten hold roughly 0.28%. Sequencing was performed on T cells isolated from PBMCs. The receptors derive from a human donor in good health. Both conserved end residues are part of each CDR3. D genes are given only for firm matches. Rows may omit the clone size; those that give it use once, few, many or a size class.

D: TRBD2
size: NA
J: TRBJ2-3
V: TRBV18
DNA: TGTGCCAGCTCACCACCTAGGGCTAGCGGGAGGTTCCCTACGCAGTATTTT
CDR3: CASSPPRASGRFPTQYF

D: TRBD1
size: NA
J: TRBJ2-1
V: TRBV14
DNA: TGTGCCAGCAGCCGATGGGGACAGAGAGGAATTGAGCAGTTCTTC
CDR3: CASSRWGQRGIEQFF

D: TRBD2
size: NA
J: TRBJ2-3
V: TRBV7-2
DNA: TGTGCCAGCAGCTTTTCTAGCGGGGGCACAGATACGCAGTATTTT
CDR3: CASSFSSGGTDTQYF

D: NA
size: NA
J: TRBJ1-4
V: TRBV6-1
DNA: TGTGCCAGCAGTCCCACAGCAACTAATGAAAAACTGTTTTTT
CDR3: CASSPTATNEKLFF

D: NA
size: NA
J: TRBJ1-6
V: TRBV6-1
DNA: TGTGCCAGCAGTGAAGGGTGGCTTGGAGGGGGGGCCCTCCACTTT
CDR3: CASSEGWLGGGALHF

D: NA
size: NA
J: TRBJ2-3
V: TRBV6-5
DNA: TGTGCCAGCAGTTACTCGAGCCTAAGCACAGATACGCAGTATTTT
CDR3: CASSYSSLSTDTQYF

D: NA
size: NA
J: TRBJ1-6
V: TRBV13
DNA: TGTGCCAGCAGCTTCCGGGACAATGCCGATTCACCCCTCCACTTT
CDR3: CASSFRDNADSPLHF

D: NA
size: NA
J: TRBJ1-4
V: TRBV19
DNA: TGTGCCAGTAGTATCTGGAACCGGGAGGGGGAAAAACTGTTTTTT
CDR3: CASSIWNREGEKLFF

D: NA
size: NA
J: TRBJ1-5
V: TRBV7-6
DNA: TGTGCCAGCAGCTTAAACTGGGGGGACAATCAGCCCCAGCATTTT
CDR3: CASSLNWGDNQPQHF

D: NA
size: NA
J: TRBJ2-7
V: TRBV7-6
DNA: TGTGCCAGCAGCCACTCCTCCCCCTACGAGCAGTACTTC
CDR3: CASSHSSPYEQYF

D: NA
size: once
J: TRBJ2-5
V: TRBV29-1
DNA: TGCAGCGTTGAATCATGGAAGGGGGACCAAGAGACCCAGTACTTC
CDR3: CSVESWKGDQETQYF

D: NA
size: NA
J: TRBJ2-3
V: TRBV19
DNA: TGTGCCAGTAGTACATACAGGGGCACAGATACGCAGTATTTT
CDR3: CASSTYRGTDTQYF

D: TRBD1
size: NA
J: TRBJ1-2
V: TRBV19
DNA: TGTGCCAGTAGCCCACAGGGGAACTATGGCTACACCTTC
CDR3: CASSPQGNYGYTF

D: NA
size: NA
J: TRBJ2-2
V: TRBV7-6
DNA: TGTGCCAGCAGCTTAACGGGCAGGGATTTATATAGCACCGGGGAGCTGTTTTTT
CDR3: CASSLTGRDLYSTGELFF

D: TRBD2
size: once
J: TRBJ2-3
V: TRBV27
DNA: TGTGCCAGCCGACTGGGACTAGCGGGACGACAGGATACGCAGTATTTT
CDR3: CASRLGLAGRQDTQYF

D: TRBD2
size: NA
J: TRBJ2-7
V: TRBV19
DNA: TGTGCCAGTAGCCGAGGGGTAGCGGGAGGCTCCTACGAGCAGTACTTC
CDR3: CASSRGVAGGSYEQYF

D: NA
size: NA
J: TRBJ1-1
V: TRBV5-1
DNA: TGCGCCAGCAGCTTCGGCACTGAAGCTTTCTTT
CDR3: CASSFGTEAFF

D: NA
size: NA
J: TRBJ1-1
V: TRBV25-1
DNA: TGTGCCAGCAGTGCGCAGACTAACACTGAAGCTTTCTTT
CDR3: CASSAQTNTEAFF

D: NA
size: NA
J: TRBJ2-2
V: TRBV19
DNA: TGTGCCAGTAGTATCGGGTACACCGGGGAGCTGTTTTTT
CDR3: CASSIGYTGELFF

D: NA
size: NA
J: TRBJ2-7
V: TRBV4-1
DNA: TGCGCCAGCAGCCAACCCCGTCAGGGCAGGAGCTCCTACGAGCAGTACTTC
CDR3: CASSQPRQGRSSYEQYF

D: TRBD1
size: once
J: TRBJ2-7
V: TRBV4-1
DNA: TGCGCCAGCAGCCAAGATGACAGGGCAGAGCAGTACTTC
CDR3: CASSQDDRAEQYF

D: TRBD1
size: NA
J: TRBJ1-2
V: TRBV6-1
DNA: TGTGCCAGCAGTGAGCTAGACAGGGCTGGGGGCTACACCTTC
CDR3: CASSELDRAGGYTF

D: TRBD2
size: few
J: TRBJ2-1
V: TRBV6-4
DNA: TGTGCCAGCAGTGACTCGAGCGGGGGGGCCAATGAGCAGTTCTTC
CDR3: CASSDSSGGANEQFF

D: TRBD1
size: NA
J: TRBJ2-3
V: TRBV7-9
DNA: TGTGCCAGCAGCACCAGACAGGGGGCAAGCACAGATACGCAGTATTTT
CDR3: CASSTRQGASTDTQYF

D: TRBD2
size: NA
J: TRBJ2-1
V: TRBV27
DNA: TGTGCCAGCAGTTCTCTGACTAGCGGGGCTAACAATGAGCAGTTCTTC
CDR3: CASSSLTSGANNEQFF

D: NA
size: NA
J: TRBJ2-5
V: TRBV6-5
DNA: TGTGCCAGCAGTTACTCGATGTCGGGGGAGACCCAGTACTTC
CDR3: CASSYSMSGETQYF

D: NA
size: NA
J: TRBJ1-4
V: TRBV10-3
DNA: TGTGCCATCAGTCGGACTGGGGGCGATGAAAAACTGTTTTTT
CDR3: CAISRTGGDEKLFF

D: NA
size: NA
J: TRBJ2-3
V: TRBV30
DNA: TGTGCCTGGAGTCCGGGGGCAGATACGCAGTATTTT
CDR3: CAWSPGADTQYF

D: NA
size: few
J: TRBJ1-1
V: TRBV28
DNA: TGTGCCACGTTCGGGAACACTGAAGCTTTCTTT
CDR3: CATFGNTEAFF

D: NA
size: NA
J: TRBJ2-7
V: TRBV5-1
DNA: TGCGCCAGCAGCTGGGGGGACAGCACCTACGAGCAGTACTTC
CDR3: CASSWGDSTYEQYF

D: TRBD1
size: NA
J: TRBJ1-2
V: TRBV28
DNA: TGTGCCAGCAGTACCGACAGGGTGGATGGCTACACCTTC
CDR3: CASSTDRVDGYTF

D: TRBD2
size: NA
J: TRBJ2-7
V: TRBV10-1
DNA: TGCGCCAGCAGTGAAACTAGCGGGGAATACGAGCAGTACTTC
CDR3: CASSETSGEYEQYF

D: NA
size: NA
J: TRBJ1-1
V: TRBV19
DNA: TGTGCCAGTAGTATCTACGGTGAAACTGAAGCTTTCTTT
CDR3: CASSIYGETEAFF

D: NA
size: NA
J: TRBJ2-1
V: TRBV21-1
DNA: TGTGCCAGCAGCAAAGCGCGTTCTAGCGGGGGACCCCCGCCCTACAATGAGCAGTTCTTC
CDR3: CASSKARSSGGPPPYNEQFF

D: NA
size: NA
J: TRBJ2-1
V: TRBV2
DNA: TGTGCCAGCAGCCGGACAGCACTAAACATTAACTCCTACAATGAGCAGTTCTTC
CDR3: CASSRTALNINSYNEQFF

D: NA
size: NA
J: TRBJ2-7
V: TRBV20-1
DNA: TGCAGTGCTCTCCTCGCCTACGAGCAGTACTTC
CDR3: CSALLAYEQYF

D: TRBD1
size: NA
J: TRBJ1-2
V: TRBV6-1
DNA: TGTGCCAGCAGTGAAAGGACAGGGCGTAACTATGGCTACACCTTC
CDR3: CASSERTGRNYGYTF

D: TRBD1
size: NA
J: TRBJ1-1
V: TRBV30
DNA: TGTGCCTGGAGTGTACTCGGGACAGTCGAAGCTTTCTTT
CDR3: CAWSVLGTVEAFF

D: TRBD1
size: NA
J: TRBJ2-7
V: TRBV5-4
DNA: TGTGCCAGCAGTTCTTACCGGGACAGGGGAGACTACGAGCAGTACTTC
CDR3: CASSSYRDRGDYEQYF

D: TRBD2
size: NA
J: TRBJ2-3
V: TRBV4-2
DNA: TGTGCCAGCAGCCAAGAAGCGGGAGTCCCAGATACGCAGTATTTT
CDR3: CASSQEAGVPDTQYF

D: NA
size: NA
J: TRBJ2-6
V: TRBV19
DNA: TGTGCCAGTACAAGGGGGACGGCAAGTATTGGGGCCAACGTCCTGACTTTC
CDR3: CASTRGTASIGANVLTF

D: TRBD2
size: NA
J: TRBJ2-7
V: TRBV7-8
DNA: TGTGCCAGCAGCTTGGCTAGCGGAGGATACGAGCAGTACTTC
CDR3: CASSLASGGYEQYF

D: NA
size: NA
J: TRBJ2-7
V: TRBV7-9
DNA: TGTGCCAGCAGCTTACAAGTTCCTCAGGACGAGCAGTACTTC
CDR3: CASSLQVPQDEQYF

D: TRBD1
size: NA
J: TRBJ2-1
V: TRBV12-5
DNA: TGTGCTAGTGCTAACATTCCGGGACAGTTGAACAATGAGCAGTTCTTC
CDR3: CASANIPGQLNNEQFF

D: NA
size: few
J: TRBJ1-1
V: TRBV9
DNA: TGTGCCAGCAGCGTAGCCCCGTCCGAGACTGAAGCTTTCTTT
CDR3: CASSVAPSETEAFF

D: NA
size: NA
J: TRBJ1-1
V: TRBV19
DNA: TGTGCCAGTAGTATTCAGGAATTTAACACTGAAGCTTTCTTT
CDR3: CASSIQEFNTEAFF

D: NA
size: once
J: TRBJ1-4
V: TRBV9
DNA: TGTGCCAGCAGCATCAGGGGAGAGGATGAAAAACTGTTTTTT
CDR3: CASSIRGEDEKLFF

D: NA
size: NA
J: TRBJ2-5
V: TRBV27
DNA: TGTGCCAGCAGTTTCCTAGCGAAAGAGACCCAGTACTTC
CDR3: CASSFLAKETQYF

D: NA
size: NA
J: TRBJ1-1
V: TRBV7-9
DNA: TGTGCCAGCAGCTCCTCCTCCAGAGCTTTCTTT
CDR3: CASSSSSRAFF

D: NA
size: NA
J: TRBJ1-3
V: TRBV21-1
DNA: TGTGCCAGCAGCAGATGGGAAGAGACAGGGAGTACGAACTCTGGAAACACCATATATTTT
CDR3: CASSRWEETGSTNSGNTIYF